This record looks at one T cell receptor (beta chain) sequence and its context. Original methodology: Reference gene primer amplification yielded estimated nucleated cell counts. Libraries were prepared by immunoSEQ multiplex PCR; TCRdb keeps only in-frame clonotypes and omits some of them. Clonal size and the V and J genes are those of that table, whereas D and trimming came from the DNA. The table lists around 290,000 clones, 75% to 90% of them singletons, with around 13% in the top ten. This sample was included in a study of blood T cell repertoires in COVID-19. Study context: Sites across the United States, Italy and Spain contributed samples from acute and convalescent COVID-19.

The CDR3 runs 15 residues. The V end was cut by 0 bases, the J end by 3 bases, with 10 bases between. CDR1 SGDLS and CDR2 YYNGEE come from the germline V gene. This TCR was recovered from a woman aged 70-85 years with COVID-19, enrolled during active disease. Source material: peripheral blood. J is TRBJ2-1 and V is TRBV9; D call uncertain. The CDR3 reads CASSVARDFYNEQFF. CDR3 DNA: TGTGCCAGCAGCGTAGCTCGAGATTTCTACAATGAGCAGTTCTTC.